What follows describes a single T cell receptor (beta chain). CDR3 length equals 14 residues. The germline V gene encodes CDR1 KGHSH and CDR2 LQKENI. Trimming took 10 bases from V and 4 from J; bases not matched to a gene: 9. This entry is derived from a study of blood T cell repertoires in COVID-19. At the level of the study: T cells, B-cell-depleted T cells, or PBMCs provided the cDNA or gDNA that served as material.

In the original analysis: Reference gene primer amplification yielded estimated nucleated cell counts. Assay used: immunoSEQ multiplex PCR; TCRdb lists only in-frame clones, some missing. Clone size and the V and J calls come from that table; the DNA yielded D and trimming. The sample yields 250,000 to 350,000 clones, around nine tenths seen once. The V and J genes are TRBV18 and TRBJ2-2; TRBD1 aligns across 7 bases. The TCR comes from a woman aged 45 to 65 with active or convalescent COVID-19. Material for sequencing was peripheral blood. CDR3 nucleotides: TGTGCCAACGCAAGGGACAGAGCCACCGGGGAGCTGTTTTTT. It codes for CANARDRATGELFF.